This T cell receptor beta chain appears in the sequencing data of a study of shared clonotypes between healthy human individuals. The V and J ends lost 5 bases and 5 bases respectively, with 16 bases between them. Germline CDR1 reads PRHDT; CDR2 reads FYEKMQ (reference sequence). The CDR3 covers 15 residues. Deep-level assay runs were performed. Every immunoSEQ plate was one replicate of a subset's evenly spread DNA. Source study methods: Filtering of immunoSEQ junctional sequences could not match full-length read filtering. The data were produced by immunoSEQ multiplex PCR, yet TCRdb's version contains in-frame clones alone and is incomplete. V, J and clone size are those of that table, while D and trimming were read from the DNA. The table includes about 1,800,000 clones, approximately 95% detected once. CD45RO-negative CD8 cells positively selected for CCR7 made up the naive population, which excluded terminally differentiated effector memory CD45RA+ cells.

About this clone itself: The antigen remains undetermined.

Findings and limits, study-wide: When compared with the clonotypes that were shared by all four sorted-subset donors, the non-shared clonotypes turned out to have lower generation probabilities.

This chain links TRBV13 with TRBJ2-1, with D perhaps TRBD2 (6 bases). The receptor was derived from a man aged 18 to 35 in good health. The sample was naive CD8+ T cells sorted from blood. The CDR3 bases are TGTGCCAGCAGCCCCCCCGGAGGGGCCAACAATGAGCAGTTCTTC. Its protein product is CASSPPGGANNEQFF.